These 5 T cell receptor beta chains were sequenced from one sample in a study of T cell responses to AZD1222 COVID-19 vaccine. The repertoire was sequenced with immunoSEQ multiplex PCR; TCRdb's copy has only in-frame clones and lacks some. The data hold about 110,000 clones, with 75% to 90% observed a single time. The sequencing used peripheral blood, collected on day 0 of AZD1222 vaccination. Source of these receptors: an adult in good health.

V is TRBV20-1 and J is TRBJ2-1; possible D gene TRBD2, 6 bases. This CDR3 comprises 16 residues. V shed 4 bases and J shed 4 bases, with 20 bases lying between them. The germline gives CDR1 DFQATT, CDR2 SNEGSKA (reference sequence). The CDR3 DNA sequence: TGCAGTGCTATTGAAGTTTGGAGCGGGTCATACAATGAGCAGTTCTTC. This codes for CSAIEVWSGSYNEQFF.

The chain uses TRBV30 and TRBJ1-1, with D uncertain. The CDR3 length is 11 residues. V dropped 4 bases and J dropped 4 bases, with 7 bases sitting between them. Looked up from germline, CDR1 is GTSNPN and CDR2 is SVGIG (reference sequence). The CDR3 loop is CAWTSSTEAFF. The CDR3 nucleotides read TGTGCCTGGACCTCCAGCACTGAAGCTTTCTTT.

CDR3 nucleotides: TGTGCCAGCAGCGTAGGTGGACTAGCGGGATACAATGAGCAGTTCTTC. Translation gives CASSVGGLAGYNEQFF. The chain uses TRBV9 and TRBJ2-1; 12 bases line up with TRBD2. The CDR3 consists of 16 residues. Looked up from germline, CDR1 is SGDLS and CDR2 is YYNGEE. V was pared by 0 bases and J by 4 bases, with 2 bases of the junction left unmatched.

The chain uses TRBV28 and TRBJ2-6; D gene uncertain. The CDR3 loop spans 15 amino acids. Germline CDR1 and CDR2: MDHEN and SYDVKM. Between the trimmed V and J ends, which lost 1 base and 0 bases, there was a span of 4 bases. CDR3 nucleotides: TGTGCCAGCAGTTTATCGGACTCTGGGGCCAACGTCCTGACTTTC. This encodes CASSLSDSGANVLTF. Full variable domain (remainder filled in from reference TRBV28 and TRBJ2-6): DVKVTQSSRYLVKRTGEKVFLECVQDMDHENMFWYRQDPGLGLRLIYFSYDVKMKEKGDIPEGYSVSREKKERFSLILESASTNQTSMYLCASSLSDSGANVLTFGAGSRLTVL.

CDR3 sequence reads: CASSHGTEGTEAFF. CDR3 DNA sequence: TGTGCCAGCTCACATGGGACCGAGGGTACTGAAGCTTTCTTT. The V gene is TRBV18, the J gene TRBJ1-1; TRBD1 is a possible D gene (5 bases). This CDR3 spans 14 amino acids. Looked up from germline, CDR1 is KGHSH and CDR2 is LQKENI. V lost 4 bases and J 5 bases, leaving 14 bases between the germline ends.